Listed here are 13 T cell receptor beta chains from one sample, sequenced in a study of PD-L1 blockade in urothelial cancer. Method: immunoSEQ multiplex PCR; TCRdb's copy keeps in-frame clones and lacks some. The repertoire holds about 95,000 clones, with roughly 90% as singletons. As to time point: pretreatment peripheral blood. Sequencing was performed on PBMCs, taken around atezolizumab (anti-PD-L1) treatment. The receptors stem from a man aged 55 to 70 with urothelial cancer.

This chain joins TRBV11-3 and TRBJ2-3, with D unclear. CDR3 size: 13 residues. V was clipped by 8 bases and J by 0 bases, with 9 bases between them. CDR1 and CDR2 from the germline V gene are SGHNT and YENEEA. CDR3 bases: TGTGCCAGCGCGAAGACTAGCACAGATACGCAGTATTTT. Its translation: CASAKTSTDTQYF.

The table lists this clone with a few counts. The chain has TRBV29-1 and TRBJ2-7; perhaps TRBD2 as D (5 bases). This CDR3 spans 15 amino acids. V gave up 0 bases and J gave up 6 bases, with 18 bases separating them. CDR1 and CDR2 (germline): SQVTM, ANQGSEA. CDR3 protein: CSVEDTWTIGGEQYF. The CDR3 DNA follows: TGCAGCGTTGAAGATACATGGACCATTGGAGGCGAGCAGTACTTC.

V and J are TRBV19 and TRBJ2-1; D not resolved. Germline CDR1 is LNHDA and CDR2 is SQIVND (reference sequence). Trimming took 7 bases from V and 4 from J, leaving 11 bases between them. The CDR3 has 13 amino acids. The CDR3 nucleotides are TGTGCCAGTAACGAGAGGAATTACAATGAGCAGTTCTTC. It encodes CASNERNYNEQFF.

The gene calls are TRBV15 and TRBJ2-5; 12 nucleotides align to TRBD2. The ends lost 3 bases at V and 2 bases at J; junction bases unmatched: 10. The CDR3 loop spans 18 amino acids. Per germline, CDR1 LNHNV and CDR2 YYDKDF (reference sequence). The CDR3, as DNA: TGTGCCACCAGCAGGATGGGGCTAGCGGGGGGGGCTCAAGAGACCCAGTACTTC. Amino acids: CATSRMGLAGGAQETQYF.

The chain has TRBV4-1 and TRBJ2-5; 7 nucleotides align to TRBD2. After removal of 2 bases from V and 5 bases from J, the junction contained 11 bases not matched to a gene. The CDR3 is made up of 16 amino acids. Germline V CDR1 and CDR2: MGHRA, YSYEKL. The CDR3: CASSQTSVGGLETQYF. CDR3 nucleotide sequence: TGCGCCAGCAGCCAAACTAGCGTCGGGGGATTGGAGACCCAGTACTTC.

The gene calls are TRBV19 and TRBJ1-1, with 9 bases identical to TRBD1. Looked up from germline, CDR1 is LNHDA and CDR2 is SQIVND (reference sequence). This CDR3 has 14 residues. V lost 6 bases, J lost 3 bases, and 5 bases stayed unmatched. In nucleotides, the CDR3 is TGTGCCAGTAGCAACAGGGGGCGCGACACTGAAGCTTTCTTT. Its translation: CASSNRGRDTEAFF. Full variable domain (remainder filled in from reference TRBV19 and TRBJ1-1): DGGITQSPKYLFRKEGQNVTLSCEQNLNHDAMYWYRQDPGQGLRLIYYSQIVNDFQKGDIAEGYSVSREKKESFPLTVTSAQKNPTAFYLCASSNRGRDTEAFFGQGTRLTVV.

This clone has a single count. The gene calls are TRBV2 and TRBJ2-1; possibly TRBD2 for D (6 bases). Germline CDR1 SNHLY, CDR2 FYNNEI. CDR3 length: 14 amino acids. With 4 bases removed from V and 9 bases from J, the gap between germline ends came to 16 bases. CDR3 amino acids: CASSGGLAGVEQFF. The CDR3 nucleotides read TGTGCCAGCAGTGGGGGACTGGCTGGGGTTGAGCAGTTCTTC.

The gene calls are TRBV4-3 and TRBJ2-7; possible D gene TRBD2, 6 bases. The V and J ends lost 2 bases and 0 bases respectively, with 11 bases between them. Germline V CDR1 and CDR2: LGHNA, YSLEER. The CDR3 has 15 amino acids. The CDR3 coding sequence is TGCGCCAGCAGCCAACGTACCGGGGGCTCCTACGAGCAGTACTTC. Protein sequence: CASSQRTGGSYEQYF.

The chain joins TRBV7-2 to TRBJ2-3, with 13 positions matching TRBD2. V shed 6 bases and J 6 bases; nucleotides not matched to a gene: 18. The length of the CDR3 is 19 residues. CDR1 is SGHTA, CDR2 FQGNSA, per germline. The CDR3 loop reads CASRYRGLGLAGSRDTQYF. CDR3 DNA: TGTGCCAGCAGATACAGAGGGTTGGGACTAGCGGGATCTCGCGATACGCAGTATTTT.

The chain combines TRBV5-4 with TRBJ2-7; 13 nucleotides align to TRBD2. Germline trimming cut 1 base from V and 7 bases from J; bases unmatched to any gene: 5. The CDR3 sequence is 15 residues long. Germline CDR1 SGHNT, CDR2 YYREEE (reference sequence). CDR3 protein: CASSLTSGGAGEQYF. The CDR3 DNA is TGTGCCAGCAGCTTGACTAGCGGGGGGGCGGGGGAGCAGTACTTC.

The V gene is TRBV5-1, the J gene TRBJ2-1; possibly TRBD1 for D (6 bases). The V end was cut by 2 bases, the J end by 1 base, with 10 bases between. CDR1 and CDR2 from the germline V gene are SGHRS and YFSETQ. The CDR3 length is 15 residues. CDR3 amino acids: CASSFSTGSYNEQFF. The CDR3 DNA sequence: TGCGCCAGCAGCTTCTCTACAGGGTCCTACAATGAGCAGTTCTTC.

The chain combines TRBV18 with TRBJ1-5; 7 bases are a match to TRBD1. The germline gives CDR1 KGHSH, CDR2 LQKENI. V lost 6 bases and J lost 4; bases outside the gene matches: 6. The CDR3 has 14 amino acids. CDR3 residues: CASSPGTVNQPQHF. CDR3 nucleotide sequence: TGTGCCAGCTCGCCCGGGACAGTGAATCAGCCCCAGCATTTT.

The rearrangement links TRBV28 to TRBJ2-7, with 9 bases fitting TRBD2. Germline CDR1 MDHEN, CDR2 SYDVKM. The length of the CDR3 is 17 residues. The J segment lost 7 bases and the V segment lost 5 bases, leaving 18 bases of the junction unmatched. The CDR3 region has the DNA TGTGCCAGCAGTCTGAGGCTCACTGGGGGGCTAGCGGGGGAGCAGTACTTC. The encoded protein is CASSLRLTGGLAGEQYF.